The 23 T cell receptor beta chains listed next were all sequenced from one sample in a study of blood T cells in healthy people across ages (dated by TCRdb to between 2014 and 2017). The library was generated by 5' RACE. The sample was run on an Illumina HiSeq 2500. A second PCR of roughly 7 to 11 cycles was performed with a sample-barcoded 5' primer and a J-beta primer mix. The public reads were quality trimmed at Q25 with fastp and then assembled into clones with MiXCR by TCRdb, keeping productive beta chains. Records with the same CDR3 protein are collapsed into one entry carrying the most frequent genes and DNA. The sample profile shows over 1,200,000 distinct CDR3 sequences; approximately 59% of them were found once. Roughly 6.3% of the sample rests with the top ten. The specimen sequenced was blood. These receptors were collected from a man between 18 and 35 years old in good health.

The rearrangement joins TRBV4-1 to TRBJ1-2; the D is unclear. The CDR3 totals 14 residues. Deletions cut 5 bases from V and 3 bases from J, with 13 bases between. The germline V gene encodes CDR1 MGHRA and CDR2 YSYEKL. CDR3 DNA sequence: TGCGCCAGCAGCTCCAGCCAGCTAGACTATGGCTACACCTTC. As protein: CASSSSQLDYGYTF.

The CDR3 sequence is CASSLGTSLVYGYTF. DNA for the CDR3: TGTGCCAGCAGCCTCGGGACATCCTTGGTCTATGGCTACACCTTC. This sequence joins TRBV5-8 and TRBJ1-2; a weak D match, TRBD1 (6 bases). This CDR3 comprises 15 residues. Germline V gives CDR1 SGHTS, CDR2 YDEGEE. V lost 4 bases to trimming and J lost 4 bases, with 17 bases between them.

In regard to this clonotype: An end of the junction differs from the germline gene, which may be a read error. The chain carries TRBV20-1 and TRBJ1-1; a possible D gene is TRBD1 (5 bases). The CDR3 is 13 amino acids. CDR1 DFQATT and CDR2 SNEGSKA come from the germline V gene (reference sequence). CDR3 amino acids: CSAKNLRETGAFF. The CDR3 DNA sequence: TGCAGTGCTAAAAATCTCAGGGAAACTGGAGCTTTCTTT.

V is TRBV6-6 and J is TRBJ1-2; D uncertain. Germline CDR1 is MNHNY and CDR2 is SVGAGI (reference sequence). The CDR3 covers 13 residues. Trimming stripped 0 bases from V and 8 bases from J, with 10 bases between. CDR3 in DNA: TGTGCCAGCAGTTACTCGAAACGCAGCGGCTACACCTTC. Translated: CASSYSKRSGYTF.

The chain joins TRBV6-2 or TRBV6-3 to TRBJ1-5, with a tentative D call TRBD1 (5 bases). With 2 bases removed from V and 10 bases from J, the gap between germline ends came to 18 bases. CDR1 and CDR2 from the germline V gene are MNHEY and SVGEGT. There are 15 residues in the CDR3. CDR3 sequence (DNA): TGTGCCAGCAGTTACCCTGGGACTCCATTGGACCCCCAGCATTTT. Translation: CASSYPGTPLDPQHF.

In regard to this clonotype: The junction shows a germline mismatch at one end, possibly a read error. The chain is built from TRBV7-6 and TRBJ2-3; D gene ambiguous. The CDR3 loop spans 13 amino acids. Germline V gene lookup returns CDR1 SGHVS and CDR2 FNYEAQ. Here the CDR3 DNA reads TGTGCCAGCAGCTTCGGTAGCACAGATACGCCGTATTTT. This sequence encodes CASSFGSTDTPYF.

This chain links TRBV7-9 with TRBJ1-3; possibly TRBD1 for D (5 bases). The germline gives CDR1 SEHNR, CDR2 FQNEAQ (reference sequence). Trimming removed 4 bases from V and 0 bases from J, with 19 bases in between. This CDR3 region has 18 residues. CDR3 sequence (DNA): TGTGCCAGCAGCTCAATCCTCCAGGGACCCCTCTCTGGAAACACCATATATTTT. Translating gives CASSSILQGPLSGNTIYF.

A few counts support this clonotype. The chain carries TRBV27 and TRBJ1-2; D gene uncertain. Germline V gene lookup returns CDR1 MNHEY and CDR2 SMNVEV (reference sequence). This CDR3 is built from 15 residues. V was clipped by 3 bases and J by 3 bases, with 14 bases between them. The CDR3 loop reads CASSFSGNLHYGYTF. The DNA for the CDR3 is TGTGCCAGCAGTTTTTCGGGGAATCTTCACTATGGCTACACCTTC.

A single count supports this clonotype. V usage is TRBV29-1 and J usage is TRBJ2-7; D perhaps matches TRBD2 (5 bases). The CDR3 is 11 amino acids. Germline V gene lookup returns CDR1 SQVTM and CDR2 ANQGSEA. V dropped 7 bases and J dropped 5 bases, with 12 bases sitting between them. The CDR3 DNA sequence: TGCAGCGCGGCTGGAGGTAACGAGCAGTACTTC. Residues: CSAAGGNEQYF.

This clonotype was observed at least ten times. The chain employs TRBV6-4 and TRBJ2-1, with D hard to call. The CDR3 has 13 residues. V gave up 4 bases and J gave up 5 bases, with 9 bases separating them. Germline V CDR1 and CDR2: MRHNA, SNTAGT. The CDR3, as DNA: TGTGCCAGCAGTGTTAGGGCCAACAATGAGCAGTTCTTC. Its protein product is CASSVRANNEQFF.

The V gene is TRBV27, the J gene TRBJ1-5, with D unclear. Trimming took off 6 bases at V and 4 bases at J, with 19 bases between the two ends. The CDR3 runs to 16 residues. CDR1 is MNHEY and CDR2 is SMNVEV in the germline V gene (reference sequence). The CDR3 here is CASRQDRELTNQPQHF. For the CDR3, the DNA is TGTGCCAGCAGGCAAGACCGGGAGCTAACTAATCAGCCCCAGCATTTT.

This clonotype was seen only a few times. The V call is TRBV20-1, the J call TRBJ1-2; possible D gene TRBD1, 6 bases. Germline assignment: CDR1 DFQATT and CDR2 SNEGSKA (reference sequence). V was clipped by 7 bases and J by 6 bases, with 12 bases between them. CDR3 length: 11 amino acids. CDR3 amino acids: CSVLTGHGYTF. CDR3 nucleotides: TGCAGTGTACTGACAGGTCATGGCTACACCTTC.

V is TRBV5-5 and J is TRBJ2-1; TRBD1 agrees at 8 bases. CDR3 length equals 15 residues. Germline-derived CDR1 and CDR2 are SGHKS and YYEKEE (reference sequence). Unmatched junction bases numbered 12, after V lost 7 bases and J lost 6 bases. For the CDR3, the DNA is TGTGCCAGCGGTACCCCGGGACAGGCGATCAATGAGCAGTTCTTC. Translation: CASGTPGQAINEQFF.

In its sample, this clonotype was seen a few times. In DNA form, the CDR3 reads TGTGCCAGCAGCCAAGATCACCGGCCTAGCGGCAATGAGCAGTTCTTC. It is translated as CASSQDHRPSGNEQFF. This rearrangement joins TRBV3-1 to TRBJ2-1; TRBD2 matches at 7 bases. V was clipped by 0 bases and J by 6 bases; unmatched bases: 8. The germline V gene has CDR1 LGHDT and CDR2 YNNKEL (reference sequence). This CDR3 region has 16 residues.

The rearrangement links TRBV4-1 to TRBJ1-4; maybe TRBD1 (5 bases). Trimming shortened V by 2 bases and J by 5 bases, and 15 bases separated the two germline ends. Germline loops: CDR1 MGHRA, CDR2 YSYEKL. The length of the CDR3 is 16 residues. DNA for the CDR3: TGCGCCAGCAGCCAATTCCCACCCAGGGCAAATGAAAAACTGTTTTTT. Its protein product is CASSQFPPRANEKLFF.

V is TRBV20-1 and J is TRBJ2-3; 8 bases are shared with TRBD2. The CDR3 loop spans 13 amino acids. Germline V gene sequence: CDR1 DFQATT, CDR2 SNEGSKA (reference sequence). V was clipped by 6 bases and J by 2 bases; unmatched bases: 4. In DNA form, the CDR3 reads TGCAGTGCCACAGCGGGAGCCACAGATACGCAGTATTTT. This translates into CSATAGATDTQYF.

V and J are TRBV7-9 and TRBJ2-7, with 8 bases aligning to TRBD1. The CDR3 has 16 residues. The V gene's germline CDR1 is SEHNR and CDR2 FQNEAQ (reference sequence). V lost 0 bases and J lost 3; bases outside the gene matches: 7. The CDR3 region is CASSLAGTGINYEQYF. For the CDR3, the DNA is TGTGCCAGCAGCTTAGCCGGGACAGGAATAAACTACGAGCAGTACTTC.

CDR3 bases: TGCAGCCTTCTGCTCCGGGGCCACCAAGAGACCCAGTACTTC. Translated: CSLLLRGHQETQYF. The gene calls are TRBV20-1 and TRBJ2-5; D assignment may be TRBD1 or TRBD2 (5 bases each). This CDR3 contains 14 residues. CDR1 is DFQATT and CDR2 is SNEGSKA in the germline V gene (reference sequence).

This clonotype occurred once. This chain joins TRBV9 and TRBJ1-1; possibly TRBD1 for D (5 bases). V was shortened by 3 bases and J by 7 bases, with 13 bases between the two germline ends. From germline, CDR1 is SGDLS and CDR2 YYNGEE. The CDR3 loop spans 13 amino acids. Here the CDR3 reads CASSAQGDLEAFF. The DNA of the CDR3 is TGTGCCAGCAGCGCCCAGGGAGACCTTGAAGCTTTCTTT.

The chain has TRBV13 and TRBJ2-3; D may be TRBD2 (5 bases). The CDR3 consists of 15 residues. The V gene lost 0 bases and the J gene lost 2 bases, with 9 bases spanning the gap. Germline CDR1 is PRHDT and CDR2 is FYEKMQ (reference sequence). The CDR3 DNA reads as TGTGCCAGCAGCTTAGGCCTAGGACTCACAGATACGCAGTATTTT. Protein sequence: CASSLGLGLTDTQYF. Looking up the rest from reference TRBV13 and TRBJ2-3 gives the full variable domain: AAGVIQSPRHLIKEKRETATLKCYPIPRHDTVYWYQQGPGQDPQFLISFYEKMQSDKGSIPDRFSAQQFSDYHSELNMSSLELGDSALYFCASSLGLGLTDTQYFGPGTRLTVL.

This clonotype was detected only once. This chain uses TRBV10-3 with TRBJ1-5, with D uncertain. CDR1 and CDR2 (germline): ENHRY, SYGVKD. V was shortened by 11 bases and J by 9 bases, with 20 bases between the two germline ends. The CDR3 is 13 residues long. CDR3 in DNA: TGTGCCGCAAAGGGCGGCGGCATGTCGCCCCAGCATTTT. Its translation is CAAKGGGMSPQHF.

In this sample, this clonotype turned up a few times. J is TRBJ1-1 and V is TRBV6-1, with D perhaps TRBD1 (5 bases). From germline, CDR1 is MNHNS and CDR2 SASEGT. This CDR3 spans 15 amino acids. V was cut by 1 base and J by 6 bases, with 15 bases left in between. CDR3 nucleotide sequence: TGTGCCAGCAGTGAAGGATGGGCAGGGACCCCTGAAGCTTTCTTT. Translating it yields CASSEGWAGTPEAFF.

The rearrangement links TRBV29-1 to TRBJ2-1; 9 bases are a match to TRBD2. Per germline, CDR1 SQVTM and CDR2 ANQGSEA. The CDR3 runs 14 residues. J lost 4 bases, V lost 5 bases, and 6 bases had no gene match. DNA for the CDR3: TGCAGCGTTTCGACTAGCGGAAGATACAATGAGCAGTTCTTC. Protein product: CSVSTSGRYNEQFF.